Detailed here is one T cell receptor (beta chain). The source of the sample is a study of T cell changes during pregnancy in multiple sclerosis. Sequencing was performed with immunoSEQ multiplex PCR; in TCRdb, only in-frame clones are kept and a portion is missing. This table holds about 40,000 clones, 94% found once. The sequence derives from a female donor with multiple sclerosis, enrolled in a pregnancy study. The sequenced sample was peripheral blood, obtained in the third trimester of pregnancy.

Here the CDR3 reads CASSFSGRKGNEQFF. The CDR3 coding sequence is TGTGCCAGCAGCTTCAGCGGGAGGAAGGGCAATGAGCAGTTCTTC. The chain couples TRBV7-8 to TRBJ2-1, with 9 positions matching TRBD2. This CDR3 comprises 15 residues. Germline lookup yields CDR1 SGHVS and CDR2 FQNEAQ. The V and J ends lost 3 bases and 6 bases, in that order; junction bases with no gene match: 6.